A single sample gave rise to the 20 T cell receptor beta chains below, sequenced in a study of blood T cell repertoires in COVID-19. Clones were sequenced by immunoSEQ multiplex PCR, and TCRdb holds only the in-frame ones, with some missing. The data contain approximately 330,000 clones, roughly 90% of them seen just once; the ten biggest clones take up around 0.98%. The sequenced sample was peripheral blood. The receptors derive from a woman aged 40 to 50 with COVID-19, enrolled during active disease.

This chain joins TRBV30 and TRBJ1-5, with D perhaps matching TRBD1 (6 bases). The CDR3 sequence is 15 residues long. V lost 0 bases to trimming and J lost 4 bases, with 13 bases between them. Looked up from germline, CDR1 is GTSNPN and CDR2 is SVGIG (reference sequence). The CDR3 nucleotides are TGTGCCTGGAGTGTACAGGGAATCAAGAATCAGCCCCAGCATTTT. Encoded protein: CAWSVQGIKNQPQHF.

The J gene is TRBJ1-2, the V gene TRBV19; 8 nucleotides align to TRBD1. The V gene's germline CDR1 is LNHDA and CDR2 SQIVND (reference sequence). The CDR3 is made up of 14 amino acids. Trimming took 5 bases from V and 6 from J; bases not matched to a gene: 8. The CDR3, as DNA: TGTGCCAGTAGTCCCGCCCAGGGGGCCCATGGCTACACCTTC. Translating it yields CASSPAQGAHGYTF.

The chain recombines TRBV7-2 with TRBJ1-3; D might be TRBD1 (5 bases). This CDR3 contains 15 residues. Germline CDR1 SGHTA, CDR2 FQGNSA. Trimming left V 6 bases short and J 3 bases short, with 15 bases between. Written as DNA, the CDR3 is TGTGCCAGCAGTTCCTCCGGGGGTGGTGGAAACACCATATATTTT. Encoded protein: CASSSSGGGGNTIYF.

The rearrangement uses TRBV9 and TRBJ2-3, with D unclear. V was cut by 5 bases and J by 3 bases, with 19 bases left in between. Germline CDR1 SGDLS, CDR2 YYNGEE. CDR3 length equals 16 residues. In nucleotides, the CDR3 is TGTGCCAGCAGTAGATTGTCCCCCCAGAGGACAGATACGCAGTATTTT. Translating it yields CASSRLSPQRTDTQYF.

The gene calls are TRBV9 and TRBJ1-6; D gene unclear. Germline-derived CDR1 and CDR2 are SGDLS and YYNGEE. Trimming shortened V by 0 bases and J by 0 bases, and 10 bases separated the two germline ends. The CDR3 is 17 amino acids. The CDR3 DNA is TGTGCCAGCAGCGTAGAAGAGGGCGACTCCTATAATTCACCCCTCCACTTT. Translated, it gives CASSVEEGDSYNSPLHF.

This chain joins TRBV13 and TRBJ2-3; 9 bases are a match to TRBD1. Germline assignment: CDR1 PRHDT and CDR2 FYEKMQ (reference sequence). This CDR3 has 14 residues. V lost 4 bases to trimming and J lost 4 bases; unmatched junction nucleotides: 3. The CDR3 is CASSSTGGPDTQYF. CDR3 in DNA: TGTGCCAGCAGCTCAACAGGGGGCCCAGATACGCAGTATTTT.

CDR3 bases: TGTGCCATCAGTTTAACAAACCGTGGCTACACCTTC. Amino acids: CAISLTNRGYTF. This rearrangement joins TRBV10-3 to TRBJ1-2; D gene ambiguous. Per the germline V gene, CDR1 is ENHRY and CDR2 is SYGVKD. This CDR3 has 12 residues. The V end lost 5 bases, the J end lost 7 bases, and 11 bases lay between the germline ends.

For this clone: The same CDR3 can be traced to other DNA sequences in this sample. The gene calls are TRBV7-8 and TRBJ1-5; D unclear. V lost 5 bases and J lost 6, with 11 bases in between. The CDR3 runs to 13 residues. Germline values: CDR1 SGHVS, CDR2 FQNEAQ. The CDR3: CASSQPLGQPQHF. CDR3 sequence (DNA): TGTGCCAGCAGCCAGCCCCTAGGTCAGCCCCAGCATTTT.

The chain uses TRBV10-3 and TRBJ2-2; 10 positions agree with TRBD2. The V gene end was trimmed by 4 bases and the J gene end by 0 bases; junction bases not matched to a gene: 2. The CDR3 is made up of 16 amino acids. Looked up from germline, CDR1 is ENHRY and CDR2 is SYGVKD. The CDR3 sequence is CAISGTSGTNTGELFF. The CDR3 coding sequence is TGTGCCATCAGTGGTACTAGCGGGACGAACACCGGGGAGCTGTTTTTT.

The chain combines TRBV6-2 or TRBV6-3 with TRBJ1-2; D is undetermined. There are 15 residues in the CDR3. Germline assignment: CDR1 MNHEY and CDR2 SVGEGT. V gave up 0 bases and J gave up 3 bases, with 11 bases separating them. The CDR3 DNA reads as TGTGCCAGCAGTTACTCGAACAGTGCCTACTATGGCTACACCTTC. Protein product: CASSYSNSAYYGYTF.

The chain is built from TRBV7-2 and TRBJ2-5, with D possibly matching TRBD1 (5 bases). With 5 bases removed from V and 3 bases from J, the gap between germline ends came to 19 bases. In germline, CDR1 is SGHTA, CDR2 FQGNSA. The CDR3 sequence is 16 residues long. CDR3 loop: CASSPRRGVGEETQYF. Here the CDR3 DNA reads TGTGCCAGCAGCCCGCGGAGAGGAGTAGGGGAAGAGACCCAGTACTTC.

The chain joins TRBV19 to TRBJ2-1; 10 bases line up with TRBD1. The CDR3 runs to 17 residues. The germline V gene has CDR1 LNHDA and CDR2 SQIVND (reference sequence). The ends lost 6 bases at V and 4 bases at J; junction bases unmatched: 12. CDR3 in amino acids: CASRQKGQGYPYNEQFF. In DNA, the CDR3 is TGTGCCAGTAGGCAGAAGGGACAGGGGTACCCGTACAATGAGCAGTTCTTC.

This chain joins TRBV7-9 and TRBJ2-6; 7 nucleotides align to TRBD2. CDR1 is SEHNR and CDR2 is FQNEAQ in the germline V gene (reference sequence). This CDR3 has 16 residues. Germline trimming cut 5 bases from V and 1 base from J; bases unmatched to any gene: 5. The DNA for the CDR3 is TGTGCCAGCAGCATAACGGGGGGATCTGGGGCCAACGTCCTGACTTTC. It translates to CASSITGGSGANVLTF.

CDR3 residues: CASRPPVGGVNEQFF. The CDR3 nucleotides are TGTGCCAGCAGGCCCCCAGTAGGCGGGGTTAATGAGCAGTTCTTC. The J gene is TRBJ2-1, the V gene TRBV28, with D perhaps TRBD2 (6 bases). The CDR3 runs 15 residues. V was shortened by 6 bases and J by 7 bases, with 19 bases between the two germline ends. The germline V gene encodes CDR1 MDHEN and CDR2 SYDVKM.

This chain uses TRBV10-3 with TRBJ1-4; a possible D gene is TRBD1 (5 bases). V lost 6 bases to trimming and J lost 0 bases, with 14 bases between them. Per the germline V gene, CDR1 is ENHRY and CDR2 is SYGVKD. CDR3 length equals 16 residues. CDR3 amino acids: CAISRGGIATNEKLFF. The CDR3 DNA reads TGTGCCATCAGCCGGGGGGGGATTGCAACTAATGAAAAACTGTTTTTT.

This clone occurred once. The chain is built from TRBV2 and TRBJ1-1; 8 bases fit TRBD1. This CDR3 is 16 amino acids long. J gave up 1 base and V 9 bases, and 13 bases lay outside the gene matches. The germline gives CDR1 SNHLY, CDR2 FYNNEI. CDR3 loop: CARNPGAGGPNTEAFF. The CDR3 nucleotides are TGTGCCAGAAACCCGGGGGCAGGGGGCCCGAACACTGAAGCTTTCTTT.

V is TRBV4-3 and J is TRBJ2-1; 7 nucleotides agree with TRBD2. Trimming at V came to 2 bases and at J to 6 bases, leaving 10 bases not matched to a gene. The CDR3 is made up of 16 amino acids. CDR1 LGHNA and CDR2 YSLEER come from the germline V gene. CDR3 loop: CASSQRLADLFNEQFF. CDR3 coding DNA: TGCGCCAGCAGCCAACGGCTAGCGGATTTATTCAATGAGCAGTTCTTC.

The rearrangement links TRBV10-3 to TRBJ1-5; D gene ambiguous. The CDR3 runs to 12 residues. CDR1 is ENHRY and CDR2 is SYGVKD in the germline V gene. Trimming stripped 11 bases from V and 3 bases from J, with 11 bases between. CDR3 sequence reads: CASRRDNQPQHF. The CDR3 nucleotides are TGTGCCTCACGGAGGGACAATCAGCCCCAGCATTTT.

V usage is TRBV7-3 and J usage is TRBJ2-5; TRBD2 is a possible D gene (6 bases). This CDR3 region has 15 residues. Looked up from germline, CDR1 is SGHTA and CDR2 is FQGTGA. The germline V and J ends were trimmed by 2 bases and 4 bases, with 14 bases remaining between them. The CDR3 reads CASSLGREASETQYF. For the CDR3, the DNA is TGTGCCAGCAGCTTAGGCAGGGAGGCATCAGAGACCCAGTACTTC.

The chain uses TRBV5-6 and TRBJ1-2; no definite D call. Germline V lookup: CDR1 SGHDT, CDR2 YYEEEE. Trimming stripped 5 bases from V and 4 bases from J, with 18 bases between. This CDR3 region has 15 residues. The CDR3 is CASRGGSSDGYGYTF. In DNA, the CDR3 is TGTGCCAGCAGGGGAGGATCTAGCGACGGCTATGGCTACACCTTC. Looking up the rest from reference TRBV5-6 and TRBJ1-2 gives the full variable domain: DAGVTQSPTHLIKTRGQQVTLRCSPKSGHDTVSWYQQALGQGPQFIFQYYEEEERQRGNFPDRFSGHQFPNYSSELNVNALLLGDSALYLCASRGGSSDGYGYTFGSGTRLTVV.